Listed below are T cell receptor beta chains from one sample, sequenced in a study of CD8+ T cells in alopecia areata. Profiling relied on immunoSEQ multiplex PCR, and the TCRdb table lists in-frame clones only, not all of them. Counted here are some 180,000 clones, about 53% occurring once; the ten biggest clones make up less than 14%. The source was CD8+ T cells sorted from blood, collected at week 24, from a patient treated with tofacitinib. These receptors were taken from a human donor with alopecia areata. CDR3s include the opening cysteine and the closing phenylalanine or tryptophan. A D gene is named only where the DNA matches it firmly. Not every row has a clone size; where given, it reads once, few, many or a size class.

d_gene,abundance,len,j_gene,v_gene,CDR3nt,CDR3aa
-,few,13,TRBJ2-7,TRBV10-3,TGTGCCATCAGTGAGACAGGGAGCCACGAGCAGTACTTC,CAISETGSHEQYF
-,-,14,TRBJ1-1,TRBV9,TGTGCCAGCAGCGTAGAACAGGTGAACACTGAAGCTTTCTTT,CASSVEQVNTEAFF
-,-,17,TRBJ1-5,TRBV19,TGTGCCAGTAGTATAGATCCACGCAGGGGAGGCAATCAGCCCCAGCATTTT,CASSIDPRRGGNQPQHF
-,-,12,TRBJ1-1,TRBV5-6,TGTGCCAGCAGCCAGACGGGGACTGAAGCTTTCTTT,CASSQTGTEAFF
-,-,13,TRBJ2-1,TRBV29-1,TGCAGCCCTCGACTAGGCGGCTACAATGAGCAGTTCTTC,CSPRLGGYNEQFF
-,-,13,TRBJ1-5,TRBV19,TGTGCCAGTAGAGAAGGGAGCAATCAGCCCCAGCATTTT,CASREGSNQPQHF
TRBD1,-,14,TRBJ2-7,TRBV10-1,TGCGCCAGCAGCCCTAGACAGGGTCTCTACGAGCAGTACTTC,CASSPRQGLYEQYF
-,-,15,TRBJ2-2,TRBV4-3,TGCGCCAGCAGCCAAGAATTCCGGAGCTCCGGGGAGCTGTTTTTT,CASSQEFRSSGELFF
-,-,17,TRBJ2-6,TRBV11-2,TGTGCCAGCAGCTTTAATCAGTTGTACTCTGGGGCCAACGTCCTGACTTTC,CASSFNQLYSGANVLTF
-,once,11,TRBJ2-2,TRBV29-1,TGCAGCGTCCCCTGGAGGGGGGAGCTGTTTTTT,CSVPWRGELFF
-,-,13,TRBJ1-1,TRBV30,TGTGCCTGGAGAGAGGGAGGTAACACTGAAGCTTTCTTT,CAWREGGNTEAFF
-,few,16,TRBJ2-1,TRBV4-3,TGCGCCAGCAGCCAAGATCGAGGGCAGGTGTACAATGAGCAGTTCTTC,CASSQDRGQVYNEQFF
-,-,14,TRBJ2-5,TRBV6-5,TGTGCCAGCAGAAACAGGGCCTACCAAGAGACCCAGTACTTC,CASRNRAYQETQYF
TRBD1,-,17,TRBJ2-2,TRBV5-1,TGCGCCAGCAGCTTGGCGGGGGACAGGGCGGACACCGGGGAGCTGTTTTTT,CASSLAGDRADTGELFF
-,few,13,TRBJ2-3,TRBV11-2,TGTGCCAGCAGCTTAACAGCCCCAGATACGCAGTATTTT,CASSLTAPDTQYF
-,few,15,TRBJ2-3,TRBV5-6,TGTGCCAGCAGCTTTATAAGGGGGAGCGCAGATACGCAGTATTTT,CASSFIRGSADTQYF
TRBD1,-,16,TRBJ1-4,TRBV10-3,TGTGCCATCAGTGAGTCGAGGGCAGGGGGTTCCGAAAAACTGTTTTTT,CAISESRAGGSEKLFF
TRBD1,-,14,TRBJ1-1,TRBV7-2,TGTGCCAGCAGCTATCACAGGGGGAACACTGAAGCTTTCTTT,CASSYHRGNTEAFF
-,-,13,TRBJ1-1,TRBV11-2,TGTGCCAGCAGAGAAAGGGTGGGCACTGAAGCTTTCTTT,CASRERVGTEAFF
-,-,12,TRBJ1-1,TRBV27,TGTGCCAGCAGCCCGGACAACACTGAAGCTTTCTTT,CASSPDNTEAFF
-,-,12,TRBJ1-2,TRBV13,TGTGCCAGCAGCTCCGGCTGGAAAGGCTACACCTTC,CASSSGWKGYTF
-,few,13,TRBJ1-1,TRBV30,TGTGCCTGGAGTCTGGGGACTGGCACTGAAGCTTTCTTT,CAWSLGTGTEAFF
TRBD2,-,15,TRBJ2-3,TRBV7-2,TGTGCCAGCTCCCCGACTAGCGGCATCACAGATACGCAGTATTTT,CASSPTSGITDTQYF
-,few,13,TRBJ1-5,TRBV5-1,TGCGCCAGCAGCTTGTACGAGGACCAGCCCCAGCATTTT,CASSLYEDQPQHF
TRBD1,once,16,TRBJ2-3,TRBV18,TGTGCCAGCTCACCGGGACAGGGACATCAGACAGATACGCAGTATTTT,CASSPGQGHQTDTQYF
-,-,16,TRBJ2-2,TRBV2,TGTGCCAGCTCAACCATTAGCGGAAGGAACACCGGGGAGCTGTTTTTT,CASSTISGRNTGELFF
-,-,17,TRBJ1-2,TRBV7-8,TGTGCCAGCAGCTCTCTTAGGGCACCAATTCAGGAGAATGGCTACACCTTC,CASSSLRAPIQENGYTF
-,-,16,TRBJ2-7,TRBV27,TGTGCCAGCAGTTCCCACGCAGGGGACACTCCCTACGAGCAGTACTTC,CASSSHAGDTPYEQYF
TRBD1,-,13,TRBJ2-4,TRBV9,TGTGCCAGCAGCTCTCAGACAGGGGACATTCAGTACTTC,CASSSQTGDIQYF
TRBD1,few,15,TRBJ2-2,TRBV27,TGTGCCAGCAGCCATGACAGGGCGAACACCGGGGAGCTGTTTTTT,CASSHDRANTGELFF
-,-,13,TRBJ2-5,TRBV9,TGTGCCAGCAGCGTAGCCAGCCAAGAGACCCAGTACTTC,CASSVASQETQYF
-,-,13,TRBJ1-1,TRBV29-1,TGCAGCGTTGCCTGCGAACCGAACACTGAAGCTTTCTTT,CSVACEPNTEAFF
TRBD1,-,17,TRBJ2-7,TRBV23-1,TGCGCCAGCAGTCAATCTCGGCCTTGGACAGGGGGTGACGAGCAGTACTTC,CASSQSRPWTGGDEQYF
-,-,15,TRBJ2-7,TRBV29-1,TGCAGCGTTGAAGATCATCTGGGGGCTACCTACGAGCAGTACTTC,CSVEDHLGATYEQYF
-,few,15,TRBJ1-5,TRBV19,TGTGCCAGTAGCATAGCCCCCTATAGCAATCAGCCCCAGCATTTT,CASSIAPYSNQPQHF
-,few,15,TRBJ2-1,TRBV30,TGTGCCTGGAGTTCTGACAGCAACTCCTACAATGAGCAGTTCTTC,CAWSSDSNSYNEQFF
TRBD1,-,15,TRBJ1-1,TRBV19,TGTGCCAGTAAGAGGACAGGGGTTGGGAACACTGAAGCTTTCTTT,CASKRTGVGNTEAFF